Listed below are T cell receptor beta chains from one sample, sequenced in a study of cytomegalovirus exposure and HLA in healthy donors. Measured with immunoSEQ multiplex PCR; TCRdb has only the in-frame clones, and not every one. This table holds some 120,000 clones, about four fifths found once. Source material: PBMCs. All receptors derive from a man aged 25-45 years in good health and CMV-seropositive. The CDR3 runs from the conserved cysteine through the conserved F or W.

v_gene: TRBV2
CDR3aa: CASSAGRNTGELFF

v_gene: TRBV5-1
CDR3aa: CASSLAFGTAGGPGEQYF

v_gene: TRBV10-3
CDR3aa: CAISESGTGEGEQYF

v_gene: TRBV5-8
CDR3aa: CASSPRLGQSGQAFF

v_gene: TRBV6-5
CDR3aa: CASSYAPGQTDTQYF

v_gene: TRBV5-4
CDR3aa: CASSLGGPGSGANVLTF

v_gene: TRBV5-4
CDR3aa: CASSSREGQGGELFF

v_gene: TRBV2
CDR3aa: CASTKDTTAYEQYF

v_gene: TRBV5-1
CDR3aa: CASSLEEIGEAFF

v_gene: TRBV4-1
CDR3aa: CASSHVPWGPFTNYGYTF

v_gene: TRBV4-1
CDR3aa: CASSQGEISGVAKNIQYF

v_gene: TRBV9
CDR3aa: CASSLTGVVGELFF

v_gene: TRBV10-1
CDR3aa: CASSGLAGANTGELFF

v_gene: TRBV14
CDR3aa: CASSQEVGQGIYNEQFF

v_gene: TRBV6-5
CDR3aa: CASTHPGVETQYF

v_gene: TRBV5-4
CDR3aa: CASSSGTGDSYGYTF

v_gene: TRBV5-1
CDR3aa: CASSLASRGVYGYTF

v_gene: TRBV4-1
CDR3aa: CASSHTGSSGTNEKLFF

v_gene: TRBV30
CDR3aa: CACLTTGFYGYTF

v_gene: TRBV19
CDR3aa: CASRLQGGGTEAFF

v_gene: TRBV19
CDR3aa: CASSIERQAFYGYTF

v_gene: TRBV5-1
CDR3aa: CASSLNRGAGNTIYF

v_gene: TRBV6-1
CDR3aa: CASTKGQGAYSGYTF

v_gene: TRBV15
CDR3aa: CATSRDLVETGELFF

v_gene: TRBV11-2
CDR3aa: CASSFPISGGTYEQYF

v_gene: TRBV29-1
CDR3aa: CSVENSRGTEAFF

v_gene: TRBV5-6
CDR3aa: CASSFGQGGRDTEAFF

v_gene: TRBV19
CDR3aa: CASTGQGTTDTQYF

v_gene: TRBV5-4
CDR3aa: CASSWTSGDVYEQYF

v_gene: TRBV28
CDR3aa: CASKSSATNEKLFF

v_gene: TRBV18
CDR3aa: CASSPRRTENTGELFF

v_gene: TRBV4-2
CDR3aa: CASSQTSGGASYEQYF

v_gene: TRBV5-6
CDR3aa: CASSWGLGLGNTIYF

v_gene: TRBV7-8
CDR3aa: CASSLVVGGSTDTQYF

v_gene: TRBV11-1
CDR3aa: CASSPGSNQPQHF

v_gene: TRBV28
CDR3aa: CASSSTGDTGELFF

v_gene: TRBV2
CDR3aa: CASSVSGGAFNEQFF

v_gene: TRBV4-1
CDR3aa: CASSQDAATRGDYGYTF

v_gene: TRBV18
CDR3aa: CASSSSDTRGAFF

v_gene: TRBV6-4
CDR3aa: CASSDILAGGQAFF

v_gene: TRBV5-4
CDR3aa: CASSRPGPRGGELFF

v_gene: TRBV10-3
CDR3aa: CAIGERNTEAFF

v_gene: TRBV21-1
CDR3aa: CASSGQTGNTEAFF

v_gene: TRBV19
CDR3aa: CASSGLAGATGELFF

v_gene: TRBV5-8
CDR3aa: CASSFSLGDEQYF

v_gene: TRBV27
CDR3aa: CASRLLGAGGYTF

v_gene: TRBV5-5
CDR3aa: CASSHGGRVGHNEQFF